Listed below are T cell receptor beta chains from one sample, sequenced in a study of cytomegalovirus exposure and HLA in healthy donors. The repertoire was sequenced with immunoSEQ multiplex PCR; TCRdb's copy has only in-frame clones and lacks some. Of around 170,000 clones listed, approximately 78% are singletons. The sequenced material came from PBMCs. These receptors all come from a woman between 18 and 29 years old in good health and CMV-seronegative. CDR3s include the opening cysteine and the closing phenylalanine or tryptophan. D genes are given only for firm matches. For some rows the clone size is stated as once, few or many, or as a class when expanded; others skip it.

J gene: TRBJ2-6
D gene: -
clone size: -
CDR3 length: 15
V gene: TRBV13
CDR3 DNA: TGTGCCAGCAGCCCCTTGAGTACTGGGGCCAACGTCCTGACTTTC
CDR3 protein: CASSPLSTGANVLTF

J gene: TRBJ1-2
D gene: -
clone size: once
CDR3 length: 13
V gene: TRBV5-8
CDR3 DNA: TGTGCCCAACCCCGACAGATAAACTATGGCTACACCTTC
CDR3 protein: CAQPRQINYGYTF

J gene: TRBJ2-4
D gene: -
clone size: -
CDR3 length: 17
V gene: TRBV27
CDR3 DNA: TGTGCCAGCAGTTTAATGAGGGACTCGTCCGGGGAAGACATTCAGTACTTC
CDR3 protein: CASSLMRDSSGEDIQYF

J gene: TRBJ2-1
D gene: TRBD1
clone size: -
CDR3 length: 13
V gene: TRBV18
CDR3 DNA: TGTGCCAGCTCACTGGGGACAGTTAATGAGCAGTTCTTC
CDR3 protein: CASSLGTVNEQFF

J gene: TRBJ1-6
D gene: TRBD1
clone size: -
CDR3 length: 14
V gene: TRBV28
CDR3 DNA: TGTGCCAGCAGGGCGGGACAGCCAGCATCACCCCTCCACTTT
CDR3 protein: CASRAGQPASPLHF

J gene: TRBJ1-2
D gene: -
clone size: -
CDR3 length: 17
V gene: TRBV29-1
CDR3 DNA: TGCAGCGTCTCCGAGCCCATCCCGGCGGGGAGTAACTATGGCTACACCTTC
CDR3 protein: CSVSEPIPAGSNYGYTF

J gene: TRBJ1-5
D gene: -
clone size: once
CDR3 length: 15
V gene: TRBV5-1
CDR3 DNA: TGCGCCAGCAGCTTGGCCGGTCGAATCAATCAGCCCCAGCATTTT
CDR3 protein: CASSLAGRINQPQHF

J gene: TRBJ2-1
D gene: TRBD2
clone size: -
CDR3 length: 15
V gene: TRBV2
CDR3 DNA: TGTGCCAGCAATACACTAGCGGGGGGATACAATGAGCAGTTCTTC
CDR3 protein: CASNTLAGGYNEQFF

J gene: TRBJ1-6
D gene: TRBD1
clone size: -
CDR3 length: 18
V gene: TRBV25-1
CDR3 DNA: TGTGCCAGCAGTGAACCCCTCATTTCAGGACAGGTGGATTCACCCCTCCACTTT
CDR3 protein: CASSEPLISGQVDSPLHF

J gene: TRBJ2-4
D gene: TRBD2
clone size: -
CDR3 length: 18
V gene: TRBV7-2
CDR3 DNA: TGTGCCAGCAGCTTATCTAGCGGGGGGCGGGGGTCCAAAAACATTCAGTACTTC
CDR3 protein: CASSLSSGGRGSKNIQYF

J gene: TRBJ2-3
D gene: TRBD2
clone size: -
CDR3 length: 14
V gene: TRBV10-3
CDR3 DNA: TGTGCCATCGAGGCTAGCGGGTCCACAGATACGCAGTATTTT
CDR3 protein: CAIEASGSTDTQYF

J gene: TRBJ2-7
D gene: TRBD1
clone size: -
CDR3 length: 14
V gene: TRBV27
CDR3 DNA: TGTGCCAGCAGCGCAACAGGGGTTCCCTACGAGCAGTACTTC
CDR3 protein: CASSATGVPYEQYF

J gene: TRBJ1-5
D gene: -
clone size: -
CDR3 length: 15
V gene: TRBV2
CDR3 DNA: TGTGCCAGCAGAAACCGGGTCGCGAGCAATCAGCCCCAGCATTTT
CDR3 protein: CASRNRVASNQPQHF

J gene: TRBJ1-4
D gene: TRBD1
clone size: -
CDR3 length: 15
V gene: TRBV5-5
CDR3 DNA: TGTGCCAGCAGCCTCGGCGGGACAGGGCCCAAGAAACTGTTTTTT
CDR3 protein: CASSLGGTGPKKLFF

J gene: TRBJ1-3
D gene: -
clone size: few
CDR3 length: 11
V gene: TRBV30
CDR3 DNA: TGTGCCTGGAGTCTAGGAAACACCATATATTTT
CDR3 protein: CAWSLGNTIYF

J gene: TRBJ2-3
D gene: TRBD2
clone size: -
CDR3 length: 14
V gene: TRBV19
CDR3 DNA: TGTGCCAGTAATAGCGGGAGGGTGTCTGATACGCAGTATTTT
CDR3 protein: CASNSGRVSDTQYF

J gene: TRBJ1-2
D gene: TRBD1
clone size: -
CDR3 length: 15
V gene: TRBV9
CDR3 DNA: TGTGCCAGCAGCGGGCGGACAGGACTTGACTATGGCTACACCTTC
CDR3 protein: CASSGRTGLDYGYTF

J gene: TRBJ2-1
D gene: -
clone size: -
CDR3 length: 11
V gene: TRBV7-9
CDR3 DNA: TGTGCCGCGGGCCGGGGCAATGAGCAGTTCTTC
CDR3 protein: CAAGRGNEQFF

J gene: TRBJ2-3
D gene: TRBD2
clone size: -
CDR3 length: 13
V gene: TRBV19
CDR3 DNA: TGTGCAACAGCGGGGGGGTGGACAGATACGCAGTATTTT
CDR3 protein: CATAGGWTDTQYF

J gene: TRBJ2-7
D gene: -
clone size: -
CDR3 length: 12
V gene: TRBV7-9
CDR3 DNA: TGTGCCAGCACCATGGGGGGCTACGAGCAGTACTTC
CDR3 protein: CASTMGGYEQYF

J gene: TRBJ2-3
D gene: TRBD2
clone size: -
CDR3 length: 14
V gene: TRBV28
CDR3 DNA: TGTGCCAGCAGGCAAGCGGGGAACACAGATACGCAGTATTTT
CDR3 protein: CASRQAGNTDTQYF

J gene: TRBJ2-2
D gene: -
clone size: -
CDR3 length: 12
V gene: TRBV9
CDR3 DNA: TGTGCCAGCAGCGTAGACTTGGGGGAGCTGTTTTTT
CDR3 protein: CASSVDLGELFF

J gene: TRBJ2-1
D gene: TRBD2
clone size: once
CDR3 length: 17
V gene: TRBV13
CDR3 DNA: TGTGCCAGCAGCTTTGACTCTAGCGGGGGGGCGATGAATGAGCAGTTCTTC
CDR3 protein: CASSFDSSGGAMNEQFF

J gene: TRBJ2-7
D gene: TRBD1
clone size: -
CDR3 length: 15
V gene: TRBV6-5
CDR3 DNA: TGTGCCAGCAGTCGAGGACAGGTTTACTCCTACGAGCAGTACTTC
CDR3 protein: CASSRGQVYSYEQYF

J gene: TRBJ2-3
D gene: -
clone size: -
CDR3 length: 14
V gene: TRBV6-5
CDR3 DNA: TGTGCCAGTACGGGGGCGGGAGTAGGAGATACGCAGTATTTT
CDR3 protein: CASTGAGVGDTQYF

J gene: TRBJ2-1
D gene: TRBD2
clone size: once
CDR3 length: 15
V gene: TRBV29-1
CDR3 DNA: TGCAGCGTCGGACTAGCGGACCGCTCCTACAATGAGCAGTTCTTC
CDR3 protein: CSVGLADRSYNEQFF

J gene: TRBJ2-7
D gene: -
clone size: -
CDR3 length: 14
V gene: TRBV7-2
CDR3 DNA: TGTGCCAGCAGCCTCCTCGGTCGCTCCTACGAGCAGTACTTC
CDR3 protein: CASSLLGRSYEQYF

J gene: TRBJ2-1
D gene: -
clone size: few
CDR3 length: 15
V gene: TRBV29-1
CDR3 DNA: TGCAGCGTTGAAGATCCCGGGGGCTCCTACAATGAGCAGTTCTTC
CDR3 protein: CSVEDPGGSYNEQFF

J gene: TRBJ2-5
D gene: -
clone size: -
CDR3 length: 16
V gene: TRBV6-1
CDR3 DNA: TGTGCCAGCAGTGGGAGGGACGGAGCCTTCCAAGAGACCCAGTACTTC
CDR3 protein: CASSGRDGAFQETQYF

J gene: TRBJ2-5
D gene: -
clone size: -
CDR3 length: 14
V gene: TRBV7-2
CDR3 DNA: TGTGCCAGCAGCTTCGCAGGACAGAGGGAGACCCAGTACTTC
CDR3 protein: CASSFAGQRETQYF

J gene: TRBJ2-7
D gene: -
clone size: -
CDR3 length: 12
V gene: TRBV2
CDR3 DNA: TGTGCCAGCAGTGCTGAGATAAACGAGCAGTACTTC
CDR3 protein: CASSAEINEQYF

J gene: TRBJ2-7
D gene: -
clone size: -
CDR3 length: 11
V gene: TRBV10-2
CDR3 DNA: TGCGCCAGCAGTGTGAGCTACGAGCAGTACTTC
CDR3 protein: CASSVSYEQYF

J gene: TRBJ2-1
D gene: TRBD2
clone size: -
CDR3 length: 18
V gene: TRBV6-4
CDR3 DNA: TGTGCCAGCAGTGACTCGATGACTAGCGGTACCACCTACAATGAGCAGTTCTTC
CDR3 protein: CASSDSMTSGTTYNEQFF

J gene: TRBJ2-2
D gene: TRBD1
clone size: -
CDR3 length: 16
V gene: TRBV19
CDR3 DNA: TGTGCCAGTAGTAACCACAGGGGGCAGAACACCGGGGAGCTGTTTTTT
CDR3 protein: CASSNHRGQNTGELFF

J gene: TRBJ2-7
D gene: TRBD1
clone size: -
CDR3 length: 15
V gene: TRBV2
CDR3 DNA: TGTGCCAGCGGATTATCCGGGACAGGGCCCTACGAGCAGTACTTC
CDR3 protein: CASGLSGTGPYEQYF

J gene: TRBJ2-5
D gene: TRBD2
clone size: -
CDR3 length: 16
V gene: TRBV5-1
CDR3 DNA: TGCGCCAGCAGCAATGGACTAGCGGGGAGATTGGAGACCCAGTACTTC
CDR3 protein: CASSNGLAGRLETQYF

J gene: TRBJ1-1
D gene: -
clone size: -
CDR3 length: 12
V gene: TRBV18
CDR3 DNA: TGTGCCAGCTCTCGCGAAAACACTGAAGCTTTCTTT
CDR3 protein: CASSRENTEAFF

J gene: TRBJ1-5
D gene: -
clone size: few
CDR3 length: 17
V gene: TRBV4-1
CDR3 DNA: TGCGCCAGCAGCCCCAGACAGGACATGGGGGACAATCAGCCCCAGCATTTT
CDR3 protein: CASSPRQDMGDNQPQHF

J gene: TRBJ1-3
D gene: -
clone size: once
CDR3 length: 15
V gene: TRBV18
CDR3 DNA: TGTGCCAGCTCCCCGGACATCCTCCAGGGGAACACCATATATTTT
CDR3 protein: CASSPDILQGNTIYF

J gene: TRBJ2-7
D gene: TRBD1
clone size: few
CDR3 length: 13
V gene: TRBV6-1
CDR3 DNA: TGTGCCAGCAGTCCGGGACAGTCCTACGAGCAGTACTTC
CDR3 protein: CASSPGQSYEQYF

J gene: TRBJ2-5
D gene: -
clone size: few
CDR3 length: 15
V gene: TRBV5-6
CDR3 DNA: TGTGCCAGCAGCTTACTTTGGGGCGGCGAGGAGACCCAGTACTTC
CDR3 protein: CASSLLWGGEETQYF